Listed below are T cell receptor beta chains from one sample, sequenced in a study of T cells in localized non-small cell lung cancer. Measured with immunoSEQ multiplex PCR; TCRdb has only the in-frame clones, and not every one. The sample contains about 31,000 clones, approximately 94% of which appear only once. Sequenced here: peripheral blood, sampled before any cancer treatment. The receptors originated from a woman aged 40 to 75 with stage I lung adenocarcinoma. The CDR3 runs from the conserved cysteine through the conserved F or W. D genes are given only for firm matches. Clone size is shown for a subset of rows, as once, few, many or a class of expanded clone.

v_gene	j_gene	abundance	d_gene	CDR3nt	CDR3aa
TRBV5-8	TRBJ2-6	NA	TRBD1	TGTGCCAGCAGCTCACAGGGGGCGCTTGGGGCCAACGTCCTGACTTTC	CASSSQGALGANVLTF
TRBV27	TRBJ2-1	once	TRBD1	TGTGCCAGCAGTTTACCCACTTCCGGGACAGGCCCCTACAATGAGCAGTTCTTC	CASSLPTSGTGPYNEQFF
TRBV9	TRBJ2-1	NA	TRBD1	TGTGCCAGCAGCTTTCGACAGGGTTTAGATGAGCAGTTCTTC	CASSFRQGLDEQFF
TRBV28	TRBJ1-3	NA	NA	TGTGCCAGCAGTTCCCATGGACGGCGGACCTCCATATATTTT	CASSSHGRRTSIYF
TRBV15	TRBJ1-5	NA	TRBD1	TGTGCCACCAGCAGAGGGACAGGGGTTCATCAGCCCCAGCATTTT	CATSRGTGVHQPQHF
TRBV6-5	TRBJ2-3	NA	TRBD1	TGTGCCAGCAGTTCTTGGACAGGGCCAGATACGCAGTATTTT	CASSSWTGPDTQYF
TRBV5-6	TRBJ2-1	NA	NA	TGTGCCAGCAGGCCCCGCGGGAAACGGGGAAGAGACAATGAGCAGTTCTTC	CASRPRGKRGRDNEQFF
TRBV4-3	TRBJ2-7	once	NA	TGCGCCAGCAGCCAAGACAGGTTCTCCTACGAGCAGTACTTC	CASSQDRFSYEQYF
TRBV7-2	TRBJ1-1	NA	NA	TGTGCCAGCAGCTTAGAAGTGACTACGACTGAAGCTTTCTTT	CASSLEVTTTEAFF
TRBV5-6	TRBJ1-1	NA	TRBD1	TGTGCCAGCAGCCGAATCGACAGGGGAATGACTGAAGCTTTCTTT	CASSRIDRGMTEAFF
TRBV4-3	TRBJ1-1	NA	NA	TGCGCCAGCAGCCGCGGACACTTGAACACTGAAGCTTTCTTT	CASSRGHLNTEAFF
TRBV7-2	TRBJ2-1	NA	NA	TGTGCCAGCAGCCCCGTATACAATGAGCAGTTCTTC	CASSPVYNEQFF
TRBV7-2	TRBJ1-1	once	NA	TGTGCCAGCAGCCACCTAAACAGGGCCCAGGGCACTGAAGCTTTCTTT	CASSHLNRAQGTEAFF
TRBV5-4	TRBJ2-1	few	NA	TGTATATATATTGGCGGGCCGAGCTACAATGAGCAGTTCTTC	CIYIGGPSYNEQFF
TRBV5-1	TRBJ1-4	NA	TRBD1	TGCGCCAGCGGACAACAGGGGTTTAATGAAAAACTGTTTTTT	CASGQQGFNEKLFF
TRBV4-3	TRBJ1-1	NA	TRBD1	TGCGCCAGCAGCCAATGGGACAGGGGGGACACTGAAGCTTTCTTT	CASSQWDRGDTEAFF
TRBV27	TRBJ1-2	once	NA	TGTGCCAGCAGTTTAACCGGGACAACAAACTATGGCTACACCTTC	CASSLTGTTNYGYTF
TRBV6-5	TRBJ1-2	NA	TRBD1	TGTGCCAGCAGTTACGCCGGGGGACAGGGGCGGGGTGGCTACACCTTC	CASSYAGGQGRGGYTF